This T cell receptor (beta chain) was profiled in a study of blood T cell repertoires in COVID-19. Methods used by the authors: Reference gene primer amplification in the assay estimated nucleated cell counts. Data came from immunoSEQ multiplex PCR; TCRdb stores just in-frame clones and leaves some out. The V and J calls and clone size were taken over from that table, and D and trimming were inferred from the DNA. The sample holds more than 65,000 clones, 87% seen once. This CDR3 comprises 12 residues. Germline assignment: CDR1 KGHSH and CDR2 LQKENI. Between the trimmed V and J ends, which lost 3 bases and 7 bases, there was a span of 10 bases.

This rearrangement joins TRBV18 to TRBJ2-7; a weak D match, TRBD2 (6 bases). The sequence derives from a woman older than 75 with active or convalescent COVID-19. The sample taken for sequencing was peripheral blood. The CDR3 reads CASSPGLEEQYF. For the CDR3, the DNA is TGTGCCAGCTCACCGGGACTTGAAGAGCAGTACTTC.